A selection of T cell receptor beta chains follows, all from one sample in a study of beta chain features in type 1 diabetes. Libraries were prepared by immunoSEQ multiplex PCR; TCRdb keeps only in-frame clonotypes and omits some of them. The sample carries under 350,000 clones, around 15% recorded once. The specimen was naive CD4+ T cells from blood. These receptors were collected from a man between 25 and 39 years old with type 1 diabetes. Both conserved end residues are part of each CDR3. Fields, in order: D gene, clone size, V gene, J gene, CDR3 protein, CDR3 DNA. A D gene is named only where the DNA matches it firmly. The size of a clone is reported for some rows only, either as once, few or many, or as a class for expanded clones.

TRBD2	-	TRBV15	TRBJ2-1	CATSRGTSGRASGLRDEQFF	TGTGCCACCAGCAGGGGGACTAGCGGGAGGGCCAGTGGGCTACGGGATGAGCAGTTCTTC
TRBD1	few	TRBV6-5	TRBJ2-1	CAIKTGQGGNEQFF	TGTGCCATCAAGACGGGACAGGGGGGCAATGAGCAGTTCTTC
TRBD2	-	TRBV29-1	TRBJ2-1	CSVASPGTSGRRSEQFF	TGCAGCGTCGCTAGCCCAGGGACTAGCGGGAGACGGAGTGAGCAGTTCTTC
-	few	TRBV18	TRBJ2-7	CASSPPGLSGEQYF	TGTGCCAGCTCACCGCCGGGACTCTCTGGCGAGCAGTACTTC
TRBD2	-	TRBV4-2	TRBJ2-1	CASSHQGLAGAPNEQFF	TGTGCCAGCAGCCATCAGGGACTAGCGGGAGCTCCCAATGAGCAGTTCTTC
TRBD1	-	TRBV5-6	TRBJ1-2	CASSFGTANYGYTF	TGTGCCAGCAGCTTTGGGACAGCTAACTATGGCTACACCTTC
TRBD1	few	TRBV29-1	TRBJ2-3	CSAAWGQVSDTQYF	TGCAGCGCTGCGTGGGGACAGGTTTCAGATACGCAGTATTTT
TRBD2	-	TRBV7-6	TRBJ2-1	CASSPRTSEYNEQFF	TGTGCCAGCAGCCCTAGGACTAGCGAATACAATGAGCAGTTCTTC
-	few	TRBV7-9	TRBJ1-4	CASSEQSVEKLFF	TGTGCCAGCAGCGAACAGTCTGTTGAAAAACTGTTTTTT
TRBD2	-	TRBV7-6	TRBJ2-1	CASSLAAGASNEQFF	TGTGCCAGCAGCTTAGCGGCGGGAGCCTCCAATGAGCAGTTCTTC
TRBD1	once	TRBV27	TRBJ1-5	CASSLLSAGGIQPQHF	TGTGCCAGCAGTCTCTTGTCGGCAGGGGGCATTCAGCCCCAGCATTTT
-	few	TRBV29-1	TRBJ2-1	CSVDSGPSNNEQFF	TGCAGCGTTGATTCAGGGCCTTCTAACAATGAGCAGTTCTTC
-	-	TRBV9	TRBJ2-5	CASSVDSGRYQETQYF	TGTGCCAGCAGCGTAGACAGCGGAAGGTACCAAGAGACCCAGTACTTC
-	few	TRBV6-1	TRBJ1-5	CASRDNDQPQHF	TGTGCCAGCAGGGACAACGATCAGCCCCAGCATTTT
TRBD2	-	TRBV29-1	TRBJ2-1	CSVGGGGNEQFF	TGCAGCGTTGGCGGCGGGGGGAATGAGCAGTTCTTC
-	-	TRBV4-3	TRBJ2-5	CASSRGGGPTYGETQYF	TGCGCCAGCAGCCGGGGGGGCGGCCCGACATATGGGGAGACCCAGTACTTC